One sample yielded the 10 T cell receptor beta chains listed below, sequenced in a study of blood T cell repertoires in COVID-19. Assay used: immunoSEQ multiplex PCR; TCRdb lists only in-frame clones, some missing. The table lists 160,000 or so clones, roughly 82% of them singletons. The sequencing sample was made of PBMCs or T cells enriched from blood (not recorded which). These receptor sequences come from a man aged 45 to 65 who had recovered from COVID-19.

This rearrangement joins TRBV5-8 to TRBJ1-6, with 8 bases identical to TRBD1. Germline values: CDR1 SGHTS, CDR2 YDEGEE. CDR3 length: 15 residues. Trimming took 5 bases from V and 13 from J; bases not matched to a gene: 14. The CDR3 DNA follows: TGTGCCAGCAGATACCCCGGGACAGGAACCTTCCCCCTCCACTTT. Its protein is CASRYPGTGTFPLHF.

This clone was found once. The chain has TRBV10-3 and TRBJ2-1; 7 bases line up with TRBD2. CDR1 is ENHRY, CDR2 SYGVKD, per germline. The J segment lost 0 bases and the V segment lost 8 bases, leaving 7 bases of the junction unmatched. CDR3 length: 15 residues. The DNA of the CDR3 is TGTGCCATCTCCGCGGGGGTAATCTCCTACAATGAGCAGTTCTTC. It specifies CAISAGVISYNEQFF.

This clone was seen only a few times. J is TRBJ1-1 and V is TRBV14; TRBD1 is a possible D gene (5 bases). Germline assignment: CDR1 SGHDN and CDR2 FVKESK. The CDR3 contains 16 residues. V gave up 3 bases and J gave up 0 bases, with 14 bases separating them. The DNA of the CDR3 is TGTGCCAGCAGCCAGTTTGACAGAGGCATGAACACTGAAGCTTTCTTT. Amino acid sequence: CASSQFDRGMNTEAFF.

The V and J genes are TRBV2 and TRBJ1-4; 10 bases line up with TRBD1. This CDR3 has 15 amino acids. Germline loops: CDR1 SNHLY, CDR2 FYNNEI. Germline trimming cut 6 bases from V and 4 bases from J; bases unmatched to any gene: 5. In DNA, the CDR3 is TGTGCCAGCAGAAGACAGGGGGCGCATAATGAAAAACTGTTTTTT. It codes for CASRRQGAHNEKLFF.

This chain links TRBV10-1 with TRBJ2-1, with 10 positions matching TRBD1. Germline assignment: CDR1 WNHNN and CDR2 SYGVQD (reference sequence). The CDR3 covers 16 residues. V lost 1 base, J lost 3 bases, and 3 bases stayed unmatched. The CDR3 is CASSELGTGVYNEQFF. As DNA, the CDR3 is TGCGCCAGCAGTGAGTTGGGGACAGGGGTCTACAATGAGCAGTTCTTC.

The CDR3 here is CASTDRTPNYGYTF. DNA of the CDR3: TGTGCCAGCACGGACAGGACCCCAAACTATGGCTACACCTTC. This chain connects TRBV6-5 to TRBJ1-2; TRBD1 matches 7 bases. In germline, CDR1 is MNHEY, CDR2 SVGAGI. The CDR3 is 14 amino acids. With V trimmed by 7 bases and J by 2 bases, 7 bases remained unmatched.

This clone occurred once. This sequence joins TRBV7-3 and TRBJ1-1; 10 bases are a match to TRBD1. CDR1 SGHTA and CDR2 FQGTGA come from the germline V gene. With V trimmed by 5 bases and J by 6 bases, 3 bases remained unmatched. The CDR3 loop spans 13 amino acids. The CDR3 reads CASSPGTGAEAFF. The CDR3 nucleotides are TGTGCCAGCAGCCCCGGGACAGGGGCTGAAGCTTTCTTT.

This chain connects TRBV24-1 to TRBJ2-5, with D hard to call. Trimming shortened V by 2 bases and J by 5 bases, and 5 bases separated the two germline ends. Germline CDR1 KGHDR, CDR2 SFDVKD. The length of the CDR3 is 12 residues. The CDR3 DNA sequence: TGTGCCACCAGTGATTCTTTGGAGACCCAGTACTTC. This encodes CATSDSLETQYF.

This chain connects TRBV9 to TRBJ1-6, with D possibly matching TRBD1 (6 bases). This CDR3 has 13 amino acids. V lost 5 bases and J 11 bases, leaving 14 bases between the germline ends. Germline V CDR1 and CDR2: SGDLS, YYNGEE. In DNA form, the CDR3 reads TGTGCCAGCAGTCGGACAGATCGGACACCCCTCCACTTT. Translated, it gives CASSRTDRTPLHF.

The rearrangement joins TRBV10-2 to TRBJ2-7; perhaps TRBD1 as D (6 bases). V lost 7 bases and J lost 2, with 12 bases in between. The CDR3 is 13 residues long. Germline CDR1 is WSHSY and CDR2 is SAAADI. The DNA for the CDR3 is TGCGCCAGCATGGACAGTTTTCCCTACGAGCAGTACTTC. Its protein product is CASMDSFPYEQYF.